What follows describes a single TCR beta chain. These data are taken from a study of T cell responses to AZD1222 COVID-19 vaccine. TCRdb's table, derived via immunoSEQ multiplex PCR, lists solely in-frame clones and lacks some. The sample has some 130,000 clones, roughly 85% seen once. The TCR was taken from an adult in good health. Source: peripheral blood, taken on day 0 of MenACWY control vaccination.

The CDR3 is CSVKGTRAEAFF. CDR3 DNA sequence: TGCAGCGTTAAGGGGACAAGGGCTGAAGCTTTCTTT. The V gene is TRBV29-1, the J gene TRBJ1-1, with D perhaps TRBD1 (6 bases). This CDR3 has 12 amino acids. V dropped 5 bases and J dropped 6 bases, with 13 bases sitting between them. CDR1 SQVTM and CDR2 ANQGSEA come from the germline V gene.